This T cell receptor beta chain comes out of a study of Ad26.COV2.S vaccination and SARS-CoV-2 variants. Concerning this clone: Its antigen is unidentified.

Data came from immunoSEQ multiplex PCR; TCRdb stores just in-frame clones and leaves some out. The table has fewer than 800,000 clones, roughly 90% seen once; the top ten hold about 1.5%. General observations from the study: Reported post-vaccination CD8+ and CD4+ T cell responses to spike showed substantial breadth.

Treatment noted: roughly 18 received Ad26.COV2.S at low or high dose, single or two shots; several received placebo; per-sample allocation not given. The study sampled participants on day 63 after the first vaccine or placebo injection. Wuhan-strain spike was delivered by a replication-incompetent Ad26 vector. This CDR3 comprises 13 residues. J lost 10 bases, V lost 3 bases, and 11 bases had no gene match. Germline CDR1 reads GTSNPN; CDR2 reads SVGIG (reference sequence). The sequences come from peripheral blood, collected in a trial of Ad26.COV2.S vaccine versus placebo. The origin of this receptor is a person between 18 and 65 years old who received the Ad26.COV2.S COVID-19 vaccine or a placebo. This chain links TRBV30 with TRBJ1-2, with 7 bases identical to TRBD1. In DNA, the CDR3 is TGTGCCTGGAGCCCTACAGGGGCGGGGGACTACACCTTC. Amino acid sequence: CAWSPTGAGDYTF.